These T cell receptor beta chains were read from a single sample in a study of cytomegalovirus exposure and HLA in healthy donors. TCRdb's copy holds only in-frame clones and misses some; the assay was immunoSEQ multiplex PCR. Of just under 95,000 clones in the sample, 84% were seen once. The specimen sequenced was PBMCs. The receptors shown here come from a woman between 18 and 29 years old in good health and CMV-seropositive. Each CDR3 is given with its conserved first and last residue. Fields, in order: V gene, D gene, J gene, clone size, CDR3 protein, CDR3 DNA. A D gene is named only where the DNA matches it firmly. Clone size is not always given. Where it is, it says once, few, many or a class for expanded clones.

TRBV4-1,NA,TRBJ2-3,NA,CASSPGGQLITDTQYF,TGCGCCAGCAGCCCGGGCGGACAGCTTATCACAGATACGCAGTATTTT
TRBV10-2,NA,TRBJ2-7,NA,CASRDLLAFHEQYF,TGCGCCAGCAGGGACCTCTTAGCGTTCCACGAGCAGTACTTC
TRBV28,TRBD2,TRBJ2-5,NA,CASSPGGGRDQETQYF,TGTGCCAGCAGTCCCGGGGGAGGGAGGGACCAAGAGACCCAGTACTTC
TRBV7-3,NA,TRBJ2-1,NA,CASSFTGGYNEQFF,TGTGCCAGCAGCTTCACCGGGGGATACAATGAGCAGTTCTTC
TRBV29-1,TRBD1,TRBJ2-7,NA,CSVETATGDSYEQYF,TGCAGCGTCGAAACGGCGACAGGGGACTCCTACGAGCAGTACTTC
TRBV5-1,TRBD1,TRBJ1-1,NA,CASSLGQGATEAFF,TGCGCCAGCAGCTTGGGACAGGGAGCTACTGAAGCTTTCTTT
TRBV10-3,TRBD2,TRBJ2-1,NA,CAISPGTSLAPFNNEQFF,TGTGCCATCAGTCCCGGGACTAGCCTAGCCCCCTTTAACAATGAGCAGTTCTTC
TRBV15,NA,TRBJ1-3,NA,CATSTLGAGNTIYF,TGTGCCACCAGCACATTAGGAGCTGGAAACACCATATATTTT
TRBV7-9,NA,TRBJ1-2,NA,CASRETGKGFSNYGYTF,TGTGCCAGCAGAGAAACAGGGAAGGGATTTTCTAACTATGGCTACACCTTC
TRBV7-2,TRBD2,TRBJ2-5,NA,CASSLTAGLAGGIVETQYF,TGTGCCAGCAGCTTAACAGCGGGACTAGCGGGGGGGATAGTGGAGACCCAGTACTTC
TRBV7-8,NA,TRBJ1-1,NA,CASSLTTGNTEAFF,TGTGCCAGCAGCTTAACGACGGGGAACACTGAAGCTTTCTTT
TRBV5-1,NA,TRBJ1-2,NA,CASSTRNGVERAF,TGCGCCAGCAGCACCCGGAATGGCGTCGAGAGGGCCTTC
TRBV2,NA,TRBJ2-7,NA,CASSEPRLGGAYEQYF,TGTGCCAGCAGTGAACCCCGATTGGGGGGAGCCTACGAGCAGTACTTC
TRBV15,NA,TRBJ2-7,NA,CATSRESGYEQYF,TGTGCCACCAGCAGGGAGTCGGGCTACGAGCAGTACTTC
TRBV7-9,NA,TRBJ1-1,NA,CASSWGGQTNTEAFF,TGTGCCAGCAGCTGGGGTGGACAGACAAACACTGAAGCTTTCTTT
TRBV7-6,NA,TRBJ2-5,NA,CASSLGLGETQYF,TGTGCCAGCAGCTTAGGACTGGGAGAGACCCAGTACTTC
TRBV6-5,NA,TRBJ1-2,NA,CASNSRNYGYTF,TGTGCCAGCAACTCTAGGAACTATGGCTACACCTTC
TRBV18,NA,TRBJ2-5,NA,CASSPPLPADQYF,TGTGCCAGCTCACCACCCCTGCCAGCGGACCAGTACTTC
TRBV4-2,TRBD2,TRBJ2-5,NA,CASSQDYAGGSGRGTQYF,TGTGCCAGCAGCCAAGATTATGCAGGTGGTTCAGGGAGGGGGACCCAGTACTTC
TRBV5-4,NA,TRBJ1-6,NA,CASSFGSSYNSPLHF,TGTGCCAGCAGCTTCGGGAGCTCCTATAATTCACCCCTCCACTTT
TRBV6-1,TRBD1,TRBJ1-5,NA,CASSMTGEGGQPQHF,TGTGCCAGCAGTATGACAGGGGAGGGGGGTCAGCCCCAGCATTTT
TRBV15,NA,TRBJ2-2,NA,CATSRGFTANTGELFF,TGTGCCACCAGCAGAGGTTTCACAGCAAACACCGGGGAGCTGTTTTTT
TRBV7-9,TRBD1,TRBJ1-4,NA,CASSPGDSSLHEKLFF,TGTGCCAGCAGCCCGGGGGACAGCAGCCTTCATGAAAAACTGTTTTTT
TRBV7-2,TRBD2,TRBJ2-1,NA,CASSLEQAGREAIYNEQFF,TGTGCCAGCAGCTTAGAGCAGGCGGGGCGGGAGGCAATCTACAATGAGCAGTTCTTC
TRBV19,TRBD1,TRBJ2-1,NA,CASSIDLSGTASYNEQFF,TGTGCCAGTAGTATAGATTTGAGTGGGACAGCCTCCTACAATGAGCAGTTCTTC
TRBV2,TRBD2,TRBJ2-3,NA,CASRKSSGGLYLDTQYF,TGTGCCAGCAGGAAGTCTAGCGGGGGGTTATATCTGGATACGCAGTATTTT
TRBV4-2,TRBD2,TRBJ2-5,NA,CASSLLAGDQRETQYF,TGTGCCAGCAGCCTACTAGCGGGAGATCAAAGGGAGACCCAGTACTTC
TRBV7-9,NA,TRBJ1-1,few,CASSLRWGRMDTEAFF,TGTGCCAGCAGCCTAAGGTGGGGGCGCATGGACACTGAAGCTTTCTTT
TRBV7-8,NA,TRBJ2-7,few,CASSLGPGSYEQYF,TGTGCCAGCAGCTTAGGTCCGGGTTCCTACGAGCAGTACTTC
TRBV6-5,NA,TRBJ1-4,NA,CASSTRGVNEKLFF,TGTGCCAGCTCCACGCGGGGGGTTAATGAAAAACTGTTTTTT
TRBV30,NA,TRBJ1-6,NA,CAWSVSRGGLDNSPLHF,TGTGCCTGGAGTGTATCCCGTGGAGGGCTAGATAATTCACCCCTCCACTTT
TRBV5-1,NA,TRBJ2-4,NA,CASRGPKNIQYF,TGCGCCAGCAGGGGGCCCAAAAACATTCAGTACTTC
TRBV7-2,TRBD1,TRBJ1-1,NA,CASSLAGTANTEAFF,TGTGCCAGCAGCTTAGCGGGGACAGCGAACACTGAAGCTTTCTTT
TRBV5-1,NA,TRBJ1-2,NA,CASSVSQASGYHGYTF,TGCGCCAGCAGCGTCAGTCAGGCATCAGGGTATCATGGCTACACCTTC
TRBV29-1,NA,TRBJ1-1,NA,CSAGTGYTEAFF,TGCAGCGCGGGTACAGGGTACACTGAAGCTTTCTTT
TRBV6-6,NA,TRBJ2-2,few,CASSYWSENTGELFF,TGTGCCAGCAGTTATTGGTCAGAGAACACCGGGGAGCTGTTTTTT
TRBV28,TRBD1,TRBJ1-1,NA,CASSSYRGLTEAFF,TGTGCCAGCAGTAGCTACAGGGGGCTCACTGAAGCTTTCTTT
TRBV7-9,TRBD2,TRBJ2-1,NA,CASSLVRGLLNEQFF,TGTGCCAGCAGCTTAGTGCGGGGGTTGTTGAATGAGCAGTTCTTC
TRBV6-1,TRBD1,TRBJ1-2,NA,CASTGRDRGIYGYTF,TGTGCCAGCACCGGCCGGGACAGGGGGATCTATGGCTACACCTTC
TRBV6-5,NA,TRBJ1-1,NA,CASSSQVQAFF,TGTGCCAGCAGTTCACAGGTTCAAGCTTTCTTT
TRBV6-5,NA,TRBJ2-3,NA,CASSQSTDTQYF,TGTGCCAGCAGTCAGAGCACAGATACGCAGTATTTT
TRBV5-1,NA,TRBJ2-3,NA,CASSLVVGGTDTQYF,TGCGCCAGCAGCTTGGTGGTGGGAGGCACAGATACGCAGTATTTT
TRBV6-5,TRBD2,TRBJ2-3,NA,CASSYGLAGEGDTQYF,TGTGCCAGCAGTTACGGCCTAGCGGGAGAGGGAGATACGCAGTATTTT
TRBV7-6,TRBD2,TRBJ2-5,few,CASKFPGLALETQYF,TGTGCCAGCAAGTTTCCGGGACTAGCGTTAGAGACCCAGTACTTC
TRBV29-1,NA,TRBJ1-2,few,CSAAMGGPHSGYTF,TGCAGCGCGGCCATGGGGGGACCCCACTCCGGCTACACCTTC
TRBV2,NA,TRBJ1-2,NA,CASSVRLLDYGYTF,TGTGCCAGCAGTGTGCGCCTCCTAGACTATGGCTACACCTTC
TRBV25-1,TRBD2,TRBJ2-3,NA,CASSEKWVAGPTDTQYF,TGTGCCAGCAGTGAAAAGTGGGTAGCGGGACCCACAGATACGCAGTATTTT
TRBV10-2,TRBD1,TRBJ1-1,few,CASSDLTGTGHAFF,TGCGCCAGCAGTGACCTCACCGGGACAGGTCACGCTTTCTTT
TRBV5-4,TRBD2,TRBJ2-1,NA,CASSLSSSGGAHNEQFF,TGTGCCAGCAGCTTAAGCTCTAGCGGGGGGGCCCACAATGAGCAGTTCTTC
TRBV7-7,NA,TRBJ1-5,NA,CASSLDPSRGNQPQHF,TGTGCTAGCAGCTTAGACCCGTCCCGGGGCAATCAGCCCCAGCATTTT
TRBV2,NA,TRBJ2-7,once,CASSVGRPYEQYF,TGTGCCAGCAGTGTGGGCAGGCCCTACGAGCAGTACTTC
TRBV4-1,NA,TRBJ1-1,NA,CASSQVGGRGGNTEAFF,TGCGCCAGCAGCCAAGTGGGGGGGCGCGGGGGGAACACTGAAGCTTTCTTT
TRBV5-1,NA,TRBJ2-3,NA,CASSLGVGGLDTQYF,TGCGCCAGCAGCTTGGGGGTAGGGGGTTTGGATACGCAGTATTTT
TRBV30,NA,TRBJ1-5,NA,CAWSTTHQPQHF,TGTGCCTGGAGTACAACCCATCAGCCCCAGCATTTT
TRBV5-1,NA,TRBJ1-4,NA,CASSLAGGSEKLFF,TGCGCCAGCAGCTTGGCCGGGGGTAGTGAAAAACTGTTTTTT